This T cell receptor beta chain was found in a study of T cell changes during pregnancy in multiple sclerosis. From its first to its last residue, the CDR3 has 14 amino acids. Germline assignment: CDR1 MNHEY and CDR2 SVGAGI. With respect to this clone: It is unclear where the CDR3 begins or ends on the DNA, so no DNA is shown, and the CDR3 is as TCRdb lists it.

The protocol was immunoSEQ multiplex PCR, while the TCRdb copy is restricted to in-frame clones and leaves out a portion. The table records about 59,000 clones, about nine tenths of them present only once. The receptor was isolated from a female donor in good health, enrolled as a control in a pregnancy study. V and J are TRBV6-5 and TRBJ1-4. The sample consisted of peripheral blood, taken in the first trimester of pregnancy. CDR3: CASSSSVLGEKLFF.